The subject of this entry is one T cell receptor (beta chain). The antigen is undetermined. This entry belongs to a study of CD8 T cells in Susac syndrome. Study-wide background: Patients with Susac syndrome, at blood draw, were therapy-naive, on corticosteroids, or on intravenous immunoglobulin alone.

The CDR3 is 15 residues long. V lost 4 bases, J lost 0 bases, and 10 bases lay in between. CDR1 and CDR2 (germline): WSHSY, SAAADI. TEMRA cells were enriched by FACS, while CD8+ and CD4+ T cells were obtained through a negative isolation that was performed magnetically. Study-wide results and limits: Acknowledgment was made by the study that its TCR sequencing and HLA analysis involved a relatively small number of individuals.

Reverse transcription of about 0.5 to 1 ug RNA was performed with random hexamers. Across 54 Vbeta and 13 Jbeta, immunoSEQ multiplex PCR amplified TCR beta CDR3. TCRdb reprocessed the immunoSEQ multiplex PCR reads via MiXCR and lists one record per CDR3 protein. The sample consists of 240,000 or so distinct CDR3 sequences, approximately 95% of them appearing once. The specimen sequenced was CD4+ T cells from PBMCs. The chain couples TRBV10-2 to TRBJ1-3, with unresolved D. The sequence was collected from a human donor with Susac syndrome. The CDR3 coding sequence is TGCGCCAGCAGTGTGGGGAGGCCCTCTGGAAACACCATATATTTT. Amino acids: CASSVGRPSGNTIYF.